Sequencing of this T cell receptor beta chain was carried out in a study of shared clonotypes between healthy human individuals (TCRdb year 2020). Broadly, across the study: Two women and three men aged 18 to 49 years were included in the cohort. To increase sequencing depth and limit assay-specific biases, TCR repertoire library preparation and sequencing were carried out by different laboratories using diverse techniques. Between about 0.85 and 9.5 billion PBMCs per donor were obtained by leukapheresis. Blood TCR repertoires of about five healthy adults were deeply sequenced to estimate repertoire size and the extent of clonotype sharing between individuals. Per donor, three plates each were used for CD4 naive and CD4 memory, two for CD8 naive, and one for CD8 memory.

Worth noting for this clone: The specificity of this receptor is unknown. No qualities accompany the bases; no much larger clone lies one base away.

TCR CDR3 regions were amplified from genomic DNA by multiplex PCR using the deep immunoSEQ assay. Extracted genomic DNA from each cell subset was distributed evenly across all wells of several immunoSEQ 96-well plates, and each plate was treated as a replicate. For sorted subsets, 200 to 250 ng genomic DNA, equal to tens of thousands of T cell genomes, was loaded into each replicate PCR. Purified libraries were quantified with a Qubit 3.0 fluorometer, sized on a Bioanalyzer 2100, and re-quantified with the KAPA Library Quantification kit. Every immunoSEQ 96-well plate was sequenced on a dedicated single-read 150-cycle Illumina NextSeq 550 flow cell. On the authors' methods: Because only junctional sequences without quality scores were contained in the immunoSEQ output, filtering matching that applied to full-length reads could not be performed. To assign V/J genes and CDR3, sequences were annotated against IMGT germline references using PyIR, a Python wrapper for IgBLAST v1.9. Reads were removed for weak V/J assignments (E-value above 1e-6), missing CDR3, stop codons, out-of-frame junctions, or ambiguous translated residues. A V3J clonotype was defined by an identical inferred V gene, J gene, and CDR3 amino acid sequence. To compute the percentage overlap between repertoires, the number of shared unique clonotypes was divided by the size of the smaller repertoire. Richness of each repertoire was evaluated using RTK rarefaction, the Chao1 estimator, and Recon v2.1 estimates of unobserved clonotypes. Generation probabilities for all TCRbeta clonotypes obtained by the gDNA method from several donors were computed using OLGA. The clones in this table, taken by TCRdb from immuneACCESS, are in-frame only. Not every clone is retained; where verified, under half of the shortfall comes from an unresolved V gene, and the cause of the rest is unknown. D and trimming were read from the DNA, whereas the V and J calls and clone size are those reported in that table. This sample lists some 350,000 clones; 74% were detected once. The top ten clonotypes cover around 10% of the sample.

Donors were healthy HIV-negative adults with no recently reported acute infections or vaccinations. Only Caucasian adults living in Nashville, Tennessee, USA were represented among the donors. CD4+ T cells were enriched through magnetic negative selection, after which naive cells were positively selected on CD45RA and the remaining negative fraction served as the memory subset. Blood was obtained by leukapheresis, after which PBMCs were separated by Ficoll-Histopaque density gradient centrifugation and cryopreserved in liquid nitrogen vapor phase. Analytical flow cytometry was used to check the purity and quantity of every magnetically sorted T cell population. From each sorted fraction, genomic DNA was isolated and quantified by UV absorbance on a Nanodrop 2000c. A distance of 9 bases separates the germline ends of V and J, which lose 0 bases and 1 base respectively. The germline V gene yields LGHNA for CDR1 and YSLEER for CDR2. The CDR3 has 15 amino acids, counting the end cysteine and phenylalanine. The DNA shown is the 45-base CDR3, in frame from base 1.

The paper as a whole reports these results and caveats: Pairwise subsampling indicated that sequencing depth was expected to affect the degree of clonotype sharing among donors. Higher generation probabilities were observed for clonotypes shared by all four sorted-subset donors than for non-shared clonotypes. When a handful of donors were compared, the shared fraction of clonotypes was about 5% for naive CD4, more than 3% for naive CD8, roughly 2.3% for memory CD4, and less than 0.5% for memory CD8. Estimated clonotype richness was generally larger for naive than for memory subsets. Incomplete sequencing was indicated by rarefaction of sorted-subset datasets, despite the large sequencing depth. The small number of donors limited the genetic and exposure-history diversity represented. Sampling was restricted to blood, and TCR repertoires in tissues likely differ from the TCR repertoires found in blood.

The rearrangement joined TRBV4-3 to TRBJ1-1, with no confident D gene call. The clonotype was recovered from a young man in good health. The sequencing input was memory CD4+ T cells sorted from blood. The intended sense of this specimen's cell subset or site label: CD45RA-negative fraction. In nucleotides, the sequence is TGCGCCAGCAGCCAAGAGTGGTCGGGGAACACTGAAGCTTTCTTT. Its translation reads: CASSQEWSGNTEAFF.